These T cell receptor beta chains were read from a single sample in a study of blood T cell repertoires in COVID-19. Only in-frame clones appear in the TCRdb table, and some are missing; sequencing was by immunoSEQ multiplex PCR. The sample gives approximately 200,000 clones, around nine tenths of which show up once; approximately 1.5% is in the top ten. Sample: peripheral blood. The origin of the receptors is a man in his late teens or twenties with active or convalescent COVID-19. Each CDR3 is given with its conserved first and last residue. The D gene is left open where the match is weak. The listing skips clone size in some rows; elsewhere it reads once, few, many or a size class.

clone_size j_call d_call v_call cdr3_nt cdr3_aa
few TRBJ2-1 TRBD2 TRBV11-3 TGTGCCAGCAGCCAAAATAGCGGGGCCTCCTACAATGAGCAGTTCTTC CASSQNSGASYNEQFF
few TRBJ1-2 TRBD1 TRBV27 TGTGCCAGCAGCTGGACAGGGGGCTATGGCTACACCTTC CASSWTGGYGYTF
- TRBJ2-1 TRBD2 TRBV18 TGTGCCAGCTCACTATGGACTAGCGGGAGGGCGGTTGACAATGAGCAGTTCTTC CASSLWTSGRAVDNEQFF
- TRBJ2-7 - TRBV28 TGTGCCAGCAGCCTCCTCCCGGACGAGCAGTACTTC CASSLLPDEQYF
- TRBJ2-7 TRBD1 TRBV29-1 TGCAGCGGGGACAGGGACGAGCAGTACTTC CSGDRDEQYF
- TRBJ2-6 - TRBV28 TGTGCCAGCAGTCAACGAACAGGGTCCAGCTCTGGGGCCAACGTCCTGACTTTC CASSQRTGSSSGANVLTF
- TRBJ1-3 TRBD1 TRBV19 TGTGCCAGTAGTACCCGAGGGACAGCCGGAAACACCATATATTTT CASSTRGTAGNTIYF
few TRBJ2-6 - TRBV5-6 TGTGCCAGCAGCATACGTAATACTGCTGGGGCCAACGTCCTGACTTTC CASSIRNTAGANVLTF
- TRBJ1-2 - TRBV6-1 TGTGCCAGCAGTGAAGCTCCTTCGACAGCCATCTATGGCTACACCTTC CASSEAPSTAIYGYTF
- TRBJ2-7 TRBD1 TRBV4-3 TGCGCCAGCAGCCAAGAGACAGGGTTTACATATGAGCAGTACTTC CASSQETGFTYEQYF
once TRBJ1-1 - TRBV28 TGTGCCAGCAGGGCCGGAGGACGTTCCGAAGCTTTCTTT CASRAGGRSEAFF
- TRBJ2-3 TRBD2 TRBV19 TGTGCCAGCTCAAGGGGCGGGAGTTATCGTACAGATACGCAGTATTTT CASSRGGSYRTDTQYF
few TRBJ1-4 - TRBV7-9 TGTGCCAGCAGCTTACTGGGCGATGGCGAAAAACTGTTTTTT CASSLLGDGEKLFF
- TRBJ2-3 - TRBV10-1 TGCGCCAGCAGCCACGGTAGCACAGATACGCAGTATTTT CASSHGSTDTQYF
- TRBJ2-5 - TRBV30 TGTGCCTGGAGTGGTTTGGGAGCAGGTTGGCAAGAGACCCAGTACTTC CAWSGLGAGWQETQYF
few TRBJ2-1 TRBD2 TRBV6-2/TRBV6-3 TGTGCCAGCAGTTACCCAAGTAGCGGGAGGGGAACCTACTCCTACAATGAGCAGTTCTTC CASSYPSSGRGTYSYNEQFF
- TRBJ2-7 TRBD1 TRBV19 TGTGCCAGTAGGACCCGGGACAGGAACGAGCAGTACTTC CASRTRDRNEQYF
- TRBJ2-1 TRBD2 TRBV27 TGTGCCAGCAGCCATTTAGCGGGGGGCGGAGAGAAGCGGGGCAATGAGCAGTTCTTC CASSHLAGGGEKRGNEQFF
- TRBJ2-1 TRBD2 TRBV28 TGTGCCAGCGGCCGATGGGGGGGCTCCTACAATGAGCAGTTCTTC CASGRWGGSYNEQFF
few TRBJ1-6 - TRBV3-1/TRBV3-2 TGTGCCAGCAGCGGTACAGGACATAATTCACCCCTCCACTTT CASSGTGHNSPLHF
- TRBJ2-7 TRBD2 TRBV7-9 TGTGCCAGCAGCTCAACTAGCGGGAGCTCCTACGAGCAGTACTTC CASSSTSGSSYEQYF
- TRBJ1-2 TRBD1 TRBV29-1 TGCAGCGTTGAAGATCAGAGACAGGGTTGGGGCTACACCTTC CSVEDQRQGWGYTF
- TRBJ2-1 - TRBV3-1/TRBV3-2 TGTGCCAGCAGCCAAGAAACCCCATGGGCTGGCTTCAATGAGCAGTTCTTC CASSQETPWAGFNEQFF
- TRBJ1-1 - TRBV28 TGTGCCAGCAGTTTGCGAAACACTGAAGCTTTCTTT CASSLRNTEAFF
- TRBJ2-1 - TRBV3-1/TRBV3-2 TGTGCCAGCAGCCAAGATCTTTGGTCTAGCTCCTACAATGAGCAGTTCTTC CASSQDLWSSSYNEQFF
- TRBJ2-1 TRBD2 TRBV7-3 TGTGCCAGCAGCTCTCTAGCGGTCTCCTACAATGAGCAGTTCTTC CASSSLAVSYNEQFF
- TRBJ2-5 TRBD1 TRBV7-3 TGTGCCAGTGCCTCAGGGGGCTTGGGAGAGACCCAGTACTTC CASASGGLGETQYF
- TRBJ2-2 - TRBV5-4 TGTGCCAGCAGCCGCTCCGAGCGTTTGGCCACCGGGGAGCTGTTTTTT CASSRSERLATGELFF
- TRBJ1-5 - TRBV15 TGTGCCACCAGCAGACCGAGGGGGGGAGGCGGCAATCAGCCCCAGCATTTT CATSRPRGGGGNQPQHF
- TRBJ2-4 TRBD2 TRBV5-5 TGTGCCAGCAGCCTGGAAAGGACTAGCGTTGGCATTCAGTACTTC CASSLERTSVGIQYF
- TRBJ2-1 - TRBV7-3 TGTGCCAGCAGCTTAATCAGTCGGCGGGGAGGCCCTTACAATGAGCAGTTCTTC CASSLISRRGGPYNEQFF
- TRBJ1-6 TRBD1 TRBV28 TGTGCCAGCAGCCTAAAAAACCAGGGGGTCGCACCTCATTCACCCCTCCACTTT CASSLKNQGVAPHSPLHF